Below, 17 T cell receptor beta chains from the same sample are listed, as sequenced in a study of somatic mutations in cytotoxic T cells in rheumatoid arthritis. Assay used: immunoSEQ multiplex PCR; TCRdb lists only in-frame clones, some missing. This sample yields approximately 9,400 clones, of which 75% to 85% are seen a single time; 12% belongs to the top ten. The sample comprised CD8+ T cells sorted from blood. The receptors come from an adult with rheumatoid arthritis.

V gene TRBV5-4 combines with J gene TRBJ1-5, with D tentatively TRBD1 (5 bases). The CDR3 runs to 16 residues. Trimming shortened V by 0 bases and J by 7 bases, and 17 bases separated the two germline ends. Germline loops: CDR1 SGHNT, CDR2 YYREEE (reference sequence). The CDR3 bases are TGTGCCAGCAGCTTGGAAATTGGGGGATTGAGGCAGCCCCAGCATTTT. Translation gives CASSLEIGGLRQPQHF.

The chain joins TRBV7-3 to TRBJ1-6; 7 bases are shared with TRBD1. J gave up 7 bases and V 2 bases, and 5 bases lay outside the gene matches. The CDR3 runs 15 residues. CDR1 is SGHTA, CDR2 FQGTGA, per germline. For the CDR3, the DNA is TGTGCCAGCAGCTTATTAGGCAGGGGGAATTCACCCCTCCACTTT. Translation gives CASSLLGRGNSPLHF.

This sequence joins TRBV7-9 and TRBJ2-7, with D tentatively TRBD1 (5 bases). The CDR3 contains 18 residues. V dropped 1 base and J dropped 2 bases, with 21 bases sitting between them. In germline, CDR1 is SEHNR, CDR2 FQNEAQ (reference sequence). The CDR3 sequence: CASSLVGPSGAATYEQYF. The CDR3 DNA is TGTGCCAGCAGCTTAGTGGGGCCTTCTGGGGCAGCTACCTACGAGCAGTACTTC. Supplemented by reference TRBV7-9 and TRBJ2-7, the full variable domain reads DTGVSQNPRHKITKRGQNVTFRCDPISEHNRLYWYRQTLGQGPEFLTYFQNEAQLEKSRLLSDRFSAERPKGSFSTLEIQRTEQGDSAMYLCASSLVGPSGAATYEQYFGPGTRLTVT.

The V and J genes are TRBV27 and TRBJ1-6; D call uncertain. Germline CDR1 is MNHEY and CDR2 is SMNVEV (reference sequence). This CDR3 region has 12 residues. Trimming removed 5 bases from V and 9 bases from J, with 8 bases in between. The CDR3 sequence: CASSPGTSPLHF. CDR3 bases: TGTGCCAGCAGTCCCGGTACTTCACCCCTCCACTTT.

The count of this clone is one. This sequence joins TRBV7-6 and TRBJ2-5; 11 positions agree with TRBD2. CDR3 length: 17 amino acids. CDR1 and CDR2 (germline): SGHVS, FNYEAQ. The V gene end was trimmed by 3 bases and the J gene end by 2 bases; junction bases not matched to a gene: 8. The CDR3 here is CASSFWLAGGRQETQYF. The CDR3 DNA sequence: TGTGCCAGCAGCTTCTGGCTAGCGGGGGGAAGGCAAGAGACCCAGTACTTC.

The CDR3 nucleotides read TGTGCCAGCAGCCGGACACCTGAGCAGTACTTC. It specifies CASSRTPEQYF. The gene calls are TRBV28 and TRBJ2-7; TRBD1 might be the D (5 bases). The CDR3 sequence is 11 residues long. Looked up from germline, CDR1 is MDHEN and CDR2 is SYDVKM. V was clipped by 6 bases and J by 7 bases, with 10 bases between them.

The chain employs TRBV5-6 and TRBJ2-1, with TRBD1 matching over 7 bases. Germline lookup yields CDR1 SGHDT and CDR2 YYEEEE. The length of the CDR3 is 13 residues. V trimming: 6 bases; J trimming: 6 bases; junction bases outside the gene matches: 6. In nucleotides, the CDR3 is TGTGCCAGCATCACCGGGACAGCCAATGAGCAGTTCTTC. Residues: CASITGTANEQFF.

This sequence joins TRBV7-7 and TRBJ2-7, with D possibly TRBD1 on 5 matching bases. The ends were cut back, 5 bases at V and 2 bases at J, with 16 bases in the middle. Germline CDR1 SSHAT, CDR2 FNYEAQ (reference sequence). The CDR3 is 15 residues long. CDR3: CASSQGDSPTYEQYF. In DNA, the CDR3 is TGTGCCAGCAGCCAAGGAGACAGCCCGACCTACGAGCAGTACTTC.

V and J are TRBV6-5 and TRBJ1-4, with 8 bases fitting TRBD1. The junction had 7 bases not matched to a gene; V was cut back by 6 bases and J by 7 bases. The CDR3 totals 14 residues. Germline V CDR1 and CDR2: MNHEY, SVGAGI. Here the CDR3 DNA reads TGTGCCAGCAGCTCCCAGGGGGCTGTTGAAAAACTGTTTTTT. This sequence encodes CASSSQGAVEKLFF.

The chain carries TRBV7-2 and TRBJ2-3; D is unresolved. CDR1 is SGHTA, CDR2 FQGNSA, per germline. V lost 4 bases, J lost 1 base, and 21 bases lay in between. The CDR3 covers 18 residues. CDR3 residues: CASSSLSLGRSRTDTQYF. For the CDR3, the DNA is TGTGCCAGCAGCTCTCTGTCCCTAGGGCGATCTCGCACAGATACGCAGTATTTT.

This clone was seen only once. This rearrangement joins TRBV7-8 to TRBJ2-2; D not certain. The V end lost 5 bases, the J end lost 4 bases, and 11 bases lay between the germline ends. CDR3 length: 14 residues. Germline assignment: CDR1 SGHVS and CDR2 FQNEAQ. CDR3 nucleotides: TGTGCCAGCAGCATTGACACAACCACCGGGGAGCTGTTTTTT. This sequence encodes CASSIDTTTGELFF.

The chain combines TRBV6-1 with TRBJ1-2; 7 bases are shared with TRBD1. The CDR3 is made up of 16 amino acids. Germline CDR1 is MNHNS and CDR2 is SASEGT. The J segment lost 4 bases and the V segment lost 4 bases, leaving 12 bases of the junction unmatched. DNA of the CDR3: TGTGCCAGCAGTGGACCATACGGGACAGAAATCTATGGCTACACCTTC. It yields the protein CASSGPYGTEIYGYTF.

V and J are TRBV29-1 and TRBJ2-1; 9 bases are shared with TRBD2. The CDR3 covers 14 residues. The junction had 7 bases not matched to a gene; V was cut back by 7 bases and J by 3 bases. CDR1 SQVTM and CDR2 ANQGSEA come from the germline V gene. The CDR3 region is CSASTSGNYNEQFF. CDR3 in DNA: TGCAGCGCCTCGACTAGCGGCAACTACAATGAGCAGTTCTTC.

The chain recombines TRBV14 with TRBJ1-1, with no clear D. The CDR3 runs 12 residues. Deletions cut 4 bases from V and 1 base from J, with 4 bases between. Looked up from germline, CDR1 is SGHDN and CDR2 is FVKESK. CDR3 nucleotide sequence: TGTGCCAGCAGCCGGTGGAACACTGAAGCTTTCTTT. Amino acid sequence: CASSRWNTEAFF.

The chain joins TRBV5-4 to TRBJ2-7, with D perhaps matching TRBD1 (6 bases). Germline loops: CDR1 SGHNT, CDR2 YYREEE (reference sequence). This CDR3 has 13 residues. The V gene lost 0 bases and the J gene lost 6 bases, with 10 bases spanning the gap. The CDR3 DNA reads as TGTGCCAGCAGCTTGGTGCCAGGGGCCGAGCAGTACTTC. Its protein is CASSLVPGAEQYF.

This chain links TRBV5-4 with TRBJ1-2; 8 nucleotides match TRBD1. The V gene end was trimmed by 5 bases and the J gene end by 8 bases; junction bases not matched to a gene: 8. Germline V gives CDR1 SGHNT, CDR2 YYREEE (reference sequence). This CDR3 region has 13 residues. CDR3 amino acids: CASSLDRGWGYTF. CDR3 nucleotides: TGTGCCAGCAGTTTAGACAGGGGCTGGGGCTACACCTTC.

The chain recombines TRBV27 with TRBJ2-2; 8 nucleotides line up with TRBD2. The germline V gene has CDR1 MNHEY and CDR2 SMNVEV (reference sequence). The junction had 2 bases not matched to a gene; V was cut back by 4 bases and J by 4 bases. The CDR3 runs to 14 residues. The CDR3 region is CASSWAGGTGELFF. DNA for the CDR3: TGTGCCAGCAGTTGGGCGGGGGGCACCGGGGAGCTGTTTTTT.